Sequencing of this T cell receptor beta chain was carried out in a study of monozygotic twins with inflammatory bowel disease. Notes on the study in general: Healthy co-twins, by inverse Simpson, had higher TCRbeta diversity than their siblings with IBD.

The CDR3 is 13 amino acids. No DNA is given; TCRdb re-called the 5' RACE reads and lists each CDR3 protein once. The table lists around 450,000 distinct CDR3 sequences, with 2% to 2.5% in the top ten. About this clonotype itself: Its antigen is unknown.

This TCR was sampled from a human donor with ulcerative colitis or Crohn's disease, or a healthy co-twin of an affected twin (not recorded which). The rearrangement links TRBV12-3 or TRBV12-4 to TRBJ2-3; checking the TCRdb D call of TRBD1 is not possible without DNA. Input material: blood. The CDR3 loop reads CASSGDRRDTQYF.